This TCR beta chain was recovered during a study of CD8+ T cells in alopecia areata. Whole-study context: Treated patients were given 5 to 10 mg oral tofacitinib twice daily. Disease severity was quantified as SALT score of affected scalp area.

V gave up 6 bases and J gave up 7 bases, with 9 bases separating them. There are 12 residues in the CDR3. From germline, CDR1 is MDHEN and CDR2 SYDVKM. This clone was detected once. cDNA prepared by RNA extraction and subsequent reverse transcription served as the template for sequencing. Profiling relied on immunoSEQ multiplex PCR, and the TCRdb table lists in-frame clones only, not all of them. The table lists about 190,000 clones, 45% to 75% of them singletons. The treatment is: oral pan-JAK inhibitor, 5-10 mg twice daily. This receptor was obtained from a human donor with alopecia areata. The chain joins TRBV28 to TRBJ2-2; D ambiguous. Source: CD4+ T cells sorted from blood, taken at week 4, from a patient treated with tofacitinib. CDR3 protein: CASRPSGGELFF. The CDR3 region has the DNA TGTGCCAGCAGACCCTCCGGCGGGGAGCTGTTTTTT.